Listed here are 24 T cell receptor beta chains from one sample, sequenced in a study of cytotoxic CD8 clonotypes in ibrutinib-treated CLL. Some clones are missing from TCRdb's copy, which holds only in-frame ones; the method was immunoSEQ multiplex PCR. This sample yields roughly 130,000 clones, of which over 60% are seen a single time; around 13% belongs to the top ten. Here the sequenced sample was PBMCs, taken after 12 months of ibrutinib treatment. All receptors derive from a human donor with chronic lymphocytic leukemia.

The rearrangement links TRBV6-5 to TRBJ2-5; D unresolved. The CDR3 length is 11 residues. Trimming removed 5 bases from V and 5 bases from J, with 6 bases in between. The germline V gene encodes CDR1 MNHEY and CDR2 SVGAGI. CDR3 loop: CASSQSETQYF. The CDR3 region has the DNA TGTGCCAGCAGTCAATCCGAGACCCAGTACTTC.

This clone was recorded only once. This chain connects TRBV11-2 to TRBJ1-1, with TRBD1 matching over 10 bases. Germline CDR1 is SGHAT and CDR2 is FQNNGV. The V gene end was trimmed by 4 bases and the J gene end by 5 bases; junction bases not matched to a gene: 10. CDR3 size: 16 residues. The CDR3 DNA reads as TGTGCCAGCAGCTCACTAGACAGGGGGCTTAATACTGAAGCTTTCTTT. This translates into CASSSLDRGLNTEAFF.

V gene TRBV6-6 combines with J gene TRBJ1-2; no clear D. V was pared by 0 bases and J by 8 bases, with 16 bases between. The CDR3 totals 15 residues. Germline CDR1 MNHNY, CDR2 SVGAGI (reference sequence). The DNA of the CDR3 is TGTGCCAGCAGTTACTCCGACGGCAGCAATAGGGGCTACACCTTC. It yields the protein CASSYSDGSNRGYTF.

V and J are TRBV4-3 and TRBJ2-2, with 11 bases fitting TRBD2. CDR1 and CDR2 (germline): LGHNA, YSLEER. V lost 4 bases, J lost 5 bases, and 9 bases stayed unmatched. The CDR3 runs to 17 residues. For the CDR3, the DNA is TGCGCCAGCAGCCGGGCGCCACTAGCGGGAGAGACCGGGGAGCTGTTTTTT. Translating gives CASSRAPLAGETGELFF.

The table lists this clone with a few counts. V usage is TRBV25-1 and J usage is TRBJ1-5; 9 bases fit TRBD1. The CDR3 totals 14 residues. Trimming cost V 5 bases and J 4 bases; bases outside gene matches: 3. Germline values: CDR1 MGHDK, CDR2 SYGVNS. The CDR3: CASSLGTGNQPQHF. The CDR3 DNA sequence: TGTGCCAGCAGTTTAGGGACAGGGAATCAGCCCCAGCATTTT.

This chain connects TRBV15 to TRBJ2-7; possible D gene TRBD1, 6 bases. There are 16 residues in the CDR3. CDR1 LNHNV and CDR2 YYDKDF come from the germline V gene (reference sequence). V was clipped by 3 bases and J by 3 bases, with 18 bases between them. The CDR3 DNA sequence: TGTGCCACCAGCAGGGGCATTCCTTCGGACAGCTACGAGCAGTACTTC. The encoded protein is CATSRGIPSDSYEQYF.

CDR3 nucleotides: TGTGCCTGGCGGAAGTTTGGTGAGCAGTTCTTC. It specifies CAWRKFGEQFF. The rearrangement joins TRBV30 to TRBJ2-1; D unclear. The CDR3 is 11 amino acids. Germline CDR1 is GTSNPN and CDR2 is SVGIG (reference sequence). The ends were cut back, 5 bases at V and 9 bases at J, with 11 bases in the middle.

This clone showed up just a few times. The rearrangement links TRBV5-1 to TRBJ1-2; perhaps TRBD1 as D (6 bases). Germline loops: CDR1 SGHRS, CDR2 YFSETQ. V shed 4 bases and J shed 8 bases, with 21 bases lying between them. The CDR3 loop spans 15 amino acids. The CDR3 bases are TGCGCCAGCAGCCCGGGAGGGGGGGCTGCCCCAGGCTACACCTTC. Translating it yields CASSPGGGAAPGYTF.

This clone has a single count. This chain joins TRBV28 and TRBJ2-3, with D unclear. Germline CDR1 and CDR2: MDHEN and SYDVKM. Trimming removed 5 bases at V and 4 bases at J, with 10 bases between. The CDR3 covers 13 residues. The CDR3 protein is CASSPVGSDTQYF. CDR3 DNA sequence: TGTGCCAGCAGTCCCGTTGGATCAGATACGCAGTATTTT.

CDR3 sequence reads: CASSHSGGISTDTQYF. The CDR3 coding sequence is TGCGCCAGCAGCCACTCCGGGGGAATCAGCACAGATACGCAGTATTTT. This sequence joins TRBV4-3 and TRBJ2-3; perhaps TRBD2 as D (6 bases). The V end was cut by 3 bases, the J end by 0 bases, with 13 bases between. There are 16 residues in the CDR3. Germline CDR1 and CDR2: LGHNA and YSLEER.

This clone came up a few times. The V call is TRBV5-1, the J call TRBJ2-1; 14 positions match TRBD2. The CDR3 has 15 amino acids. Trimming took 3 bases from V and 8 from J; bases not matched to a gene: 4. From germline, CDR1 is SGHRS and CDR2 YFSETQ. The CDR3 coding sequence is TGCGCCAGCAGCTCGGGGACTAGCGGGAGTTATGAGCAGTTCTTC. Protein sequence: CASSSGTSGSYEQFF.

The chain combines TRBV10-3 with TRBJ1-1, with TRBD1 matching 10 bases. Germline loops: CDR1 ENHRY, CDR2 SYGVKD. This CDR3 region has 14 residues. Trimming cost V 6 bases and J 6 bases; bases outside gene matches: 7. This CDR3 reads CAIRPTGGRPEAFF. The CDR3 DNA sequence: TGTGCCATCAGACCGACAGGGGGCCGTCCTGAAGCTTTCTTT.

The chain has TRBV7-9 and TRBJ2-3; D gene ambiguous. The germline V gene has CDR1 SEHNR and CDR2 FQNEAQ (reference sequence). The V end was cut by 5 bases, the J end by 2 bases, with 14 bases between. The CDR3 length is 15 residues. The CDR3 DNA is TGTGCCAGCAGCAACGGTCTTAGTGTCACAGATACGCAGTATTTT. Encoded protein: CASSNGLSVTDTQYF.

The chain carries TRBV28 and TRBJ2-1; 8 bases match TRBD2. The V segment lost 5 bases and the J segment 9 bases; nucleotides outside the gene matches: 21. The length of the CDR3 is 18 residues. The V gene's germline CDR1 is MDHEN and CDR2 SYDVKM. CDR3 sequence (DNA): TGTGCCAGCAGTCCTCGGGGGCTAGCGGGCCCCCGGGAGGGTGAGCAGTTCTTC. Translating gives CASSPRGLAGPREGEQFF.

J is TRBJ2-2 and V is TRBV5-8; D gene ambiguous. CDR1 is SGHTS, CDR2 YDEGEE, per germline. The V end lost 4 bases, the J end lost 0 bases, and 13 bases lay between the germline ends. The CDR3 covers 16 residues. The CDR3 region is CASSRPSRSNTGELFF. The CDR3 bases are TGTGCCAGCAGCCGACCCTCTCGCTCGAACACCGGGGAGCTGTTTTTT.

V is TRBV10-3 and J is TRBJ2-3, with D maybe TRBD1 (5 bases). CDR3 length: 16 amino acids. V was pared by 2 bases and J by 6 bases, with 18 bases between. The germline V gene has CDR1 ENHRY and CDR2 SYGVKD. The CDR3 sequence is CAISEPRFRGGDTQYF. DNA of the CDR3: TGTGCCATCAGTGAGCCAAGGTTTAGGGGCGGTGATACGCAGTATTTT.

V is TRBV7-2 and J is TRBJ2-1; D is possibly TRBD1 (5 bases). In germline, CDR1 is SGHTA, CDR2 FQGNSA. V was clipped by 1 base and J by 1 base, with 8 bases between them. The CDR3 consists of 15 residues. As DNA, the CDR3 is TGTGCCAGCAGCTTAGTAGGGGATTCCTACAATGAGCAGTTCTTC. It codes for CASSLVGDSYNEQFF.

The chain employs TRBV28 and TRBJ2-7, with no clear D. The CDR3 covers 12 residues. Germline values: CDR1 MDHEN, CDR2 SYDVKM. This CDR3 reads CLVGGTSYEQYF. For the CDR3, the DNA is TGTTTGGTGGGCGGAACCTCCTACGAGCAGTACTTC.

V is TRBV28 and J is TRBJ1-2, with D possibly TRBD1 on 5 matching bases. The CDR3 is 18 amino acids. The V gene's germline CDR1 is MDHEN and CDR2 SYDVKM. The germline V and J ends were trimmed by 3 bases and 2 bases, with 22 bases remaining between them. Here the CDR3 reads CASSFVGRAREVNYGYTF. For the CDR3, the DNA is TGTGCCAGCAGTTTCGTTGGCAGGGCCCGGGAGGTGAACTATGGCTACACCTTC.

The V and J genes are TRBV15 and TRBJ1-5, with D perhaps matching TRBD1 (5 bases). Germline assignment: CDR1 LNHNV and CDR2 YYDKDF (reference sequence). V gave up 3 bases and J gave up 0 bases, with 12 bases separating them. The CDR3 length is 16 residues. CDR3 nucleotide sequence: TGTGCCACCAGCAGCCTACAGGTCACTAGCAATCAGCCCCAGCATTTT. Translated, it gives CATSSLQVTSNQPQHF.

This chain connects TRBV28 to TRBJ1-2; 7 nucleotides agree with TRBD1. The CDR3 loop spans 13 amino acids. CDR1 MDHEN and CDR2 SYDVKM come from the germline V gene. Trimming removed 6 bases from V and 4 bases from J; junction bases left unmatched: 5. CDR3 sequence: CASRWTGIYGYTF. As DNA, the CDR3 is TGTGCCAGCAGGTGGACAGGCATCTATGGCTACACCTTC.

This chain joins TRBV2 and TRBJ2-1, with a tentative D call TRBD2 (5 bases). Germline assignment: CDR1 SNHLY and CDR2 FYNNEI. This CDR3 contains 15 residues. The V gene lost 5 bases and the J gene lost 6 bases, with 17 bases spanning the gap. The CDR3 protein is CASSWSPGSGNEQFF. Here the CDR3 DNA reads TGTGCCAGCAGTTGGAGCCCGGGGAGCGGCAATGAGCAGTTCTTC. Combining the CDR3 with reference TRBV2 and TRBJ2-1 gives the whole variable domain EPEVTQTPSHQVTQMGQEVILRCVPISNHLYFYWYRQILGQKVEFLVSFYNNEISEKSEIFDDQFSVERPDGSNFTLKIRSTKLEDSAMYFCASSWSPGSGNEQFFGPGTRLTVL.

The CDR3 is CASSLFPNYGYTF. The DNA of the CDR3 is TGTGCCAGCAGCTTATTCCCCAACTATGGCTACACCTTC. The chain employs TRBV7-3 and TRBJ1-2; no definite D call. V was clipped by 2 bases and J by 2 bases, with 6 bases between them. CDR1 and CDR2 (germline): SGHTA, FQGTGA. The CDR3 loop spans 13 amino acids.

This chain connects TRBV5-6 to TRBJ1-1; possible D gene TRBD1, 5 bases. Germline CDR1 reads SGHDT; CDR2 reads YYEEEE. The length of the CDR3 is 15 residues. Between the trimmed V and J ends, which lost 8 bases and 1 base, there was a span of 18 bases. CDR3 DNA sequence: TGTGCCAGAACCGACGGGGCGAAAGGGAACACTGAAGCTTTCTTT. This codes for CARTDGAKGNTEAFF.